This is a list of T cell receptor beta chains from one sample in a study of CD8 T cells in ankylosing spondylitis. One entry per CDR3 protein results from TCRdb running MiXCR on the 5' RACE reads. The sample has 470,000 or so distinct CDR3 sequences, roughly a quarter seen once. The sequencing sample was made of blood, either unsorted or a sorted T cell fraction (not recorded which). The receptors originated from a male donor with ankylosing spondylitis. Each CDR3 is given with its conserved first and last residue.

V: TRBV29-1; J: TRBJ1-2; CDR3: CSVGRDNYGYTF
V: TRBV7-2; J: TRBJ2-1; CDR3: CASNPGSGRWDEQFF
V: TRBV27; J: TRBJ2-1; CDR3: CASSGKGGYNEQFF
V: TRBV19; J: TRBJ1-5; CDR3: CASSEAYRNQPQHF
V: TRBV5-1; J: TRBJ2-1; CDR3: CATRQGASSYNEQFF
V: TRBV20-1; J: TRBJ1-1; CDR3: CSARVSGANTEAFF
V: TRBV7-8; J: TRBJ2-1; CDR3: CASSWDLNEQFF
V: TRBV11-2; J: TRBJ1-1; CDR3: CASSNQGAWDTEAFF
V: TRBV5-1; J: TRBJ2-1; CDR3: CASSLRGVSYNEQFF
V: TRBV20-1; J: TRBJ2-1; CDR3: CSARMGTEQFF
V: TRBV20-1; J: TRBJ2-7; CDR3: CSARDFETGVAYEQYF
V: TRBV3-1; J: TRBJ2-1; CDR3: CASSTGDPYNEQFF
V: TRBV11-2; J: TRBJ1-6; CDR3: CASSPSLKDSPLHF
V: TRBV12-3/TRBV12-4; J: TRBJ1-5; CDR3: CASSFGRSNQPQHF
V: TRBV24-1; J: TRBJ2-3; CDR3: CATSDYRGESTDTQYF
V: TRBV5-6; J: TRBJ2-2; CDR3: CASSAPGLAENTGELFF
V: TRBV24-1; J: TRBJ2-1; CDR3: CATSDTSGSYNEQFF
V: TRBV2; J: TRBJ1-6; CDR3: CASSILTAHNSPLHF
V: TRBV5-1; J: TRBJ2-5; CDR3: CASSLPGSRQETQYF
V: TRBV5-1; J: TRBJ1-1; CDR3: CASSLFAGDTEAFF
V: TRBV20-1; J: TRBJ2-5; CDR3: CSANSGGGTQYF
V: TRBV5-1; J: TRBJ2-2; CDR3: CASSPLAGRGTGELFF
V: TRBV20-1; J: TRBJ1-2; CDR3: CSARSSGGADYGYTF
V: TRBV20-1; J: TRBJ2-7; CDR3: CSARDPTSGRHEQYF
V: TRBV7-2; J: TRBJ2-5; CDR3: CASSLVASNGWEVGETQYF
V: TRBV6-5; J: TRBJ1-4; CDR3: CASSYRVDNEKLFF
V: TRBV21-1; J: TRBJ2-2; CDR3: CASSKAWSGFFTGELFF
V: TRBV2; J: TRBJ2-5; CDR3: CASSVRVGETQYF
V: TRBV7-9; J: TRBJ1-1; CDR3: CASSVGSWGAGTEAFF
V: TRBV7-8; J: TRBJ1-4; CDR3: CASNRARDEKLFF
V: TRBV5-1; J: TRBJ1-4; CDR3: CASQRDEGTELFF
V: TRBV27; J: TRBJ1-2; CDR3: CASSFGTGDNGYTF
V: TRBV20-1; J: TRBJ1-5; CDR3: CSAGDRINQPQHF
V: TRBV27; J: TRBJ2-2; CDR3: CASSFVVGELFF
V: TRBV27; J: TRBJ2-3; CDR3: CASLAKISILRTDTQYF